Below are 9 T cell receptor beta chains sequenced from a single sample in a study of a mutant IDH1 vaccine in newly diagnosed glioma. The sample's time point: week 35, safety follow-up. The study gave 300 ug of mutant IDH1 20-mer peptide per vaccine dose, with topical imiquimod. Antigen specificity for these receptors is unknown. This table comes from immunoSEQ multiplex PCR, and its TCRdb copy is limited to in-frame clones, with some not included. Of around 41,000 clones listed, around 89% were seen once; the top ten hold approximately 1.5%. The sample here was PBMCs, taken from a glioma patient whose treatment included an IDH1 peptide vaccine. The receptors here all came from a man aged 35-49 years with glioma.

The J gene is TRBJ2-7, the V gene TRBV28; perhaps TRBD2 as D (5 bases). The CDR3 spans 15 residues. CDR1 MDHEN and CDR2 SYDVKM come from the germline V gene. With 2 bases removed from V and 7 bases from J, the gap between germline ends came to 18 bases. CDR3 coding DNA: TGTGCCAGCAGTTTAGAAACCAGCGGCCCCTCGGAGCAGTACTTC. Protein: CASSLETSGPSEQYF.

This sequence joins TRBV5-4 and TRBJ2-7; 10 bases fit TRBD2. Germline V gives CDR1 SGHNT, CDR2 YYREEE (reference sequence). The CDR3 is made up of 16 amino acids. Losses at the gene ends were 4 bases for V and 0 bases for J; bases not matched to a gene: 7. The CDR3 here is CASSAGLAESSYEQYF. CDR3 bases: TGTGCCAGCAGCGCAGGACTAGCGGAGAGCTCCTACGAGCAGTACTTC. Variable domain in full (rest from reference TRBV5-4 and TRBJ2-7): ETGVTQSPTHLIKTRGQQVTLRCSSQSGHNTVSWYQQALGQGPQFIFQYYREEENGRGNFPPRFSGLQFPNYSSELNVNALELDDSALYLCASSAGLAESSYEQYFGPGTRLTVT.

This clone was seen just once. The V gene is TRBV5-8, the J gene TRBJ1-6, with D unresolved. CDR3 length equals 15 residues. In germline, CDR1 is SGHTS, CDR2 YDEGEE. V was cut by 2 bases and J by 6 bases, with 12 bases left in between. The CDR3 is CASSFWTAGNSPLHF. The CDR3 DNA reads TGTGCCAGCAGCTTCTGGACGGCCGGTAATTCACCCCTCCACTTT.

The chain couples TRBV7-2 to TRBJ1-4, with D unclear. The CDR3 spans 14 residues. Germline CDR1 SGHTA, CDR2 FQGNSA. Trimming cost V 1 base and J 3 bases, with 6 bases left between them. For the CDR3, the DNA is TGTGCCAGCAGCTTAGGCGGGTCTAATGAAAAACTGTTTTTT. It specifies CASSLGGSNEKLFF.

This clone was counted once. The CDR3 region has the DNA TGTGCCAGCAGCCCGATCGGGACAGGGGAAGAGACCCAGTACTTC. As protein: CASSPIGTGEETQYF. V is TRBV28 and J is TRBJ2-5; 10 bases are shared with TRBD1. CDR1 is MDHEN, CDR2 SYDVKM, per germline. This CDR3 has 15 residues. V was pared by 6 bases and J by 3 bases, with 7 bases of the junction left unmatched.

The chain uses TRBV5-4 and TRBJ2-7; a weak D match, TRBD1 (6 bases). The CDR3 totals 17 residues. V lost 0 bases, J lost 9 bases, and 25 bases lay in between. The V gene's germline CDR1 is SGHNT and CDR2 YYREEE (reference sequence). CDR3 region: CASSLDPTLLQGPGQYV. In DNA, the CDR3 is TGTGCCAGCAGCTTGGACCCGACCTTGCTACAGGGACCGGGGCAGTACGTC.

The rearrangement links TRBV6-5 to TRBJ2-7; D gene ambiguous. Germline assignment: CDR1 MNHEY and CDR2 SVGAGI. This CDR3 spans 14 amino acids. V lost 2 bases, J lost 1 base, and 9 bases lay in between. The CDR3 coding sequence is TGTGCCAGCAGTTACGGCGGACCTTCCTACGAGCAGTACTTC. This translates into CASSYGGPSYEQYF.

The V and J genes are TRBV2 and TRBJ2-7; 7 nucleotides align to TRBD1. Germline trimming cut 6 bases from V and 3 bases from J; bases unmatched to any gene: 8. There are 14 residues in the CDR3. CDR1 is SNHLY, CDR2 FYNNEI, per germline. The CDR3 region is CASSQGQSLYEQYF. DNA of the CDR3: TGTGCCAGCAGCCAGGGACAGTCACTCTACGAGCAGTACTTC.

This clone appeared a single time. The chain is built from TRBV11-3 and TRBJ2-5; D is perhaps TRBD2 (6 bases). Looked up from germline, CDR1 is SGHNT and CDR2 is YENEEA. The CDR3 has 13 amino acids. With 5 bases removed from V and 5 bases from J, the gap between germline ends came to 12 bases. The CDR3 coding sequence is TGTGCCAGCAGCCCCTACGGGGGTGAGACCCAGTACTTC. It yields the protein CASSPYGGETQYF.